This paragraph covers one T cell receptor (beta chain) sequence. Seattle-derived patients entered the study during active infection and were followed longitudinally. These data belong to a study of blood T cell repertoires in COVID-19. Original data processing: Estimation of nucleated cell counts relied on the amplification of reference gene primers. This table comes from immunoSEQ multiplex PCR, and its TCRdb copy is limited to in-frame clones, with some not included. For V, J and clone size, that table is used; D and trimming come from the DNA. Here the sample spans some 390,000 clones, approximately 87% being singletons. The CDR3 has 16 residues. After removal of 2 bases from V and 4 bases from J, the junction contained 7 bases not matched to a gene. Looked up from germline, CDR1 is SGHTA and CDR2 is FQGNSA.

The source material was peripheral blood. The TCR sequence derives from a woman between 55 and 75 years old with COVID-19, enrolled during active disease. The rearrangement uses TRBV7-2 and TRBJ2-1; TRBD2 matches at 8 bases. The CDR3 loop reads CASSLWRTSTYNEQFF. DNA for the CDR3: TGTGCCAGCAGCTTATGGAGGACTAGCACGTACAATGAGCAGTTCTTC.